A single T cell receptor beta chain is shown here with its context. What it recognizes is unknown. It may be a read error: a sequence one base away is much more abundant. This CDR3 is missing its conserved last phenylalanine or tryptophan, likely due to a read error. Co-extraction of RNA and DNA was performed on roughly 20-31 mg of unsorted bulk tissue. Resecting the tumor surgically was how the patients' primary liver carcinoma was treated. Sampling of every tumor involved five separate regions. These included the tumor centre. This entry belongs to a study of tumor-infiltrating lymphocytes in primary liver carcinoma. Regarding the study as a whole: Significantly larger top-250-clone fractions were found in tumors than in blood (p = 0.039). Researchers found tumor-adjacent and tumor-blood pairs overlapped less than tumor region pairs.

This CDR3 comprises 12 residues. Germline CDR1 and CDR2: MDHEN and SYDVKM. V dropped 5 bases and J dropped 3 bases, with 7 bases sitting between them. A primer matching the constant region was used to make TCR beta cDNA from approximately 500 ng of total RNA. ARM-PCR was slightly modified, and three nested multiplex PCR rounds with it gave rise to the TCR beta libraries. Investigators reported that the first two PCR rounds, at roughly 11 cycles each, used TRBV1-TRBV30 forward primers with a C-beta reverse primer. MiXCR, run by TCRdb on the multiplex PCR reads, gives a single entry per CDR3 protein. The sample holds 100,000 to 150,000 distinct CDR3 sequences, 60% to 75% seen once.

V usage is TRBV28 and J usage is TRBJ1-1; no definite D call. The TCR originated in a woman between 55 and 75 years old with primary liver carcinoma and hepatitis B virus infection. Sequenced material: liver tumor tissue from sampling region 3. The subset is: tumor region T3, left-lateral pole. The CDR3 here is CASSTAYTEAFS. As DNA, the CDR3 is TGTGCCAGCAGTACCGCGTACACTGAAGCTTTCTCT.